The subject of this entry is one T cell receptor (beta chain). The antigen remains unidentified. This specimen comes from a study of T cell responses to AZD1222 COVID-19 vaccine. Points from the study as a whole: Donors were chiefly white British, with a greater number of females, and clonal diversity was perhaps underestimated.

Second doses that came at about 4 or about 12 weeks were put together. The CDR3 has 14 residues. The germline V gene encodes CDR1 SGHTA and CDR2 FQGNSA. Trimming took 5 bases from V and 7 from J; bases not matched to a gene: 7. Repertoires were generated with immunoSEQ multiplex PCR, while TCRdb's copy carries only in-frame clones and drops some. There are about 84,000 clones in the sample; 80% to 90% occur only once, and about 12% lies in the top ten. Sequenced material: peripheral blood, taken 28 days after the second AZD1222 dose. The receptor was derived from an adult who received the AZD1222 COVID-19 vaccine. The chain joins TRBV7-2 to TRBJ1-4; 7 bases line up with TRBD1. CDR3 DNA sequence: TGTGCCAGCAGCCAGGGGGGAGCGGGTGAAAAACTGTTTTTT. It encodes CASSQGGAGEKLFF.